Here is one T cell receptor (beta chain) with its context. The antigen is undetermined. Generated by immunoSEQ multiplex PCR, the TCRdb table keeps only in-frame clones and is missing some. The sample lists 70,000 to 85,000 clones, about four fifths occurring once. The data originate from a study of T cell responses to AZD1222 COVID-19 vaccine. Points from the study as a whole: Baseline seropositives among AZD1222 recipients totaled only five or six. Spike-specific TCR repertoires showed rising breadth and depth after two AZD1222 doses. Regions left unmutated in variants are reportedly the target of nearly half of spike-specific TCRs.

The CDR3 is 15 residues long. Germline CDR1 reads SEHNR; CDR2 reads FQNEAQ (reference sequence). The V gene end was trimmed by 5 bases and the J gene end by 6 bases; junction bases not matched to a gene: 11. This sequence originates from an adult who received the AZD1222 COVID-19 vaccine. This rearrangement joins TRBV7-9 to TRBJ1-1; 8 bases fit TRBD1. Specimen: peripheral blood, collected 28 days after the second AZD1222 dose. CDR3 sequence: CASSIGQGTGAEAFF. As DNA, the CDR3 is TGTGCCAGCAGCATAGGACAGGGAACGGGGGCTGAAGCTTTCTTT.